The 27 T cell receptor beta chains listed next were all sequenced from one sample in a study of Graves' ophthalmopathy and Graves' hyperthyroidism. Amplifying from RNA transcripts, the study obtained TCR beta CDR3 regions. HTBI primers were employed in first-round RT-PCR, then a second-round multiplex PCR followed. MiXCR, applied by TCRdb to the multiplex PCR reads, yields one record per CDR3 protein. The repertoire holds 350,000 to 400,000 distinct CDR3 sequences, with about 16% as singletons. Sequencing used peripheral blood. These receptors originate from a woman aged 18-29 years with stable Graves' hyperthyroidism.

This clonotype occurred many times. V and J are TRBV19 and TRBJ1-5, with a weak D call TRBD1 (5 bases). The CDR3 is 13 residues long. V lost 6 bases and J lost 4, with 10 bases in between. Germline V gene data show CDR1 as LNHDA and CDR2 as SQIVND (reference sequence). This CDR3 is CASSQGFNQPQHF. The CDR3 DNA reads as TGTGCCAGTAGCCAGGGTTTTAATCAGCCCCAGCATTTT.

This clonotype was recorded many times. The chain combines TRBV6-2 or TRBV6-3 with TRBJ1-1; D remains ambiguous. The CDR3 has 14 residues. Germline CDR1 reads MNHEY; CDR2 reads SVGEGT. V lost 5 bases and J 0 bases, leaving 10 bases between the germline ends. The CDR3 DNA reads as TGTGCCAGCAGTGATCCAACGGTGAACACTGAAGCTTTCTTT. Translation gives CASSDPTVNTEAFF.

On this clonotype itself: Likely a read error: the CDR3 ends without its conserved phenylalanine or tryptophan. The genes are TRBV12-3 or TRBV12-4 and TRBJ1-1, with a tentative D call TRBD1 (6 bases). The CDR3 has 11 amino acids. CDR3 sequence reads: CASSLGGGAFY. CDR3 in DNA: TGTGCTAGCAGTTTGGGAGGGGGAGCTTTCTAT.

In the case of this clonotype: A much larger clone differs by one base, so this may be a read error. CDR3 bases: TGCGCCAACAGCCAAGCGGACAGGGACTTCTATGGCTACACCTTC. It is translated as CANSQADRDFYGYTF. The J gene is TRBJ1-2, the V gene TRBV4-1, with 8 bases fitting TRBD1. The CDR3 length is 15 residues. The V gene's germline CDR1 is MGHRA and CDR2 YSYEKL.

In this sample, this clonotype turned up many times. The chain joins TRBV14 to TRBJ2-4; no definite D call. Trimming pared 5 bases from V and 10 bases from J, leaving 9 bases between. The length of the CDR3 is 11 residues. In germline, CDR1 is SGHDN, CDR2 FVKESK. This CDR3 is CASSASRIQYF. CDR3 nucleotide sequence: TGTGCCAGCAGCGCGTCGAGAATTCAGTACTTC.

In its sample, this clonotype was seen a few times. This chain links TRBV19 with TRBJ1-6; a possible D gene is TRBD1 (6 bases). Germline V gives CDR1 LNHDA, CDR2 SQIVND (reference sequence). The V end was cut by 5 bases, the J end by 5 bases, with 22 bases between. The CDR3 extends over 18 amino acids. The CDR3 DNA follows: TGTGCCAGTAGTCTAGGGGGTAGGGATGCTCCAAATAATTCACCCCTCCACTTT. Its translation: CASSLGGRDAPNNSPLHF.

The sample holds a few counts of this clonotype. This sequence joins TRBV2 and TRBJ1-3; tentative D call: TRBD1 (6 bases). CDR1 is SNHLY, CDR2 FYNNEI, per germline. V was shortened by 7 bases and J by 1 base, with 14 bases between the two germline ends. The CDR3 runs 15 residues. This CDR3 reads CASTRDNRSGNTIYF. In DNA form, the CDR3 reads TGTGCCAGCACGAGGGACAACCGTTCTGGAAACACCATATATTTT.

This clonotype was seen at least ten times. The V call is TRBV6-2 or TRBV6-3, the J call TRBJ1-5; unclear D gene. This CDR3 has 14 residues. V dropped 7 bases and J dropped 5 bases, with 15 bases sitting between them. Germline loops: CDR1 MNHEY, CDR2 SVGEGT. CDR3 coding DNA: TGTGCCAGCACCCGGACGGAAGCAGATCAGCCCCAGCATTTT. It codes for CASTRTEADQPQHF.

This sequence joins TRBV7-9 and TRBJ2-2, with TRBD2 identical over 7 bases. The CDR3 runs to 15 residues. The germline CDR1 and CDR2 sequences are SEHNR and FQNEAQ (reference sequence). V gave up 4 bases and J gave up 3 bases; unmatched junction bases: 5. CDR3 nucleotides: TGTGCCAGCAGCTCCCGGACTAGGGACACCGGGGAGCTGTTTTTT. Translation: CASSSRTRDTGELFF.

This clonotype was found many times. The chain employs TRBV12-3 or TRBV12-4 and TRBJ2-7; TRBD1 matches at 7 bases. The CDR3 covers 14 residues. The V gene end was trimmed by 7 bases and the J gene end by 4 bases; junction bases not matched to a gene: 10. The CDR3 sequence: CASTPDRTHYEQYF. CDR3 coding DNA: TGTGCCAGCACCCCGGACAGGACCCATTACGAGCAGTACTTC.

In the case of this clonotype: Being one base from a much bigger clone, this may be a read error. V is TRBV20-1 and J is TRBJ2-5, with unresolved D. V shed 4 bases and J shed 3 bases, with 9 bases lying between them. The CDR3 sequence is 12 residues long. Per the germline V gene, CDR1 is DFQATT and CDR2 is SNEGSKA (reference sequence). The CDR3 is CSAICQEETQYF. The CDR3 DNA sequence: TGCAGTGCTATATGTCAGGAAGAGACCCAGTACTTC.

The V and J genes are TRBV11-2 and TRBJ1-2; no firm D call. The V gene's germline CDR1 is SGHAT and CDR2 FQNNGV. The CDR3 has 14 residues. Trimming shortened V by 1 base and J by 4 bases, and 10 bases separated the two germline ends. Here the CDR3 DNA reads TGTGCCAGCAGCTTAGGAGGTCCGAGCTATGGCTACACCTTC. Translation: CASSLGGPSYGYTF.

The V and J genes are TRBV3-1 and TRBJ1-1, with D possibly TRBD1 on 5 matching bases. Looked up from germline, CDR1 is LGHDT and CDR2 is YNNKEL (reference sequence). CDR3 length: 14 amino acids. Trimming cost V 4 bases and J 0 bases, with 9 bases left between them. The CDR3 nucleotides are TGTGCCAGCAGCCGGGGACTTGTGAACACTGAAGCTTTCTTT. It specifies CASSRGLVNTEAFF.

Here the CDR3 DNA reads TGTGCCAGCAGTGAATCAGGGAGATTGGACGAGACCCAGTACTTC. This gives the protein CASSESGRLDETQYF. This chain joins TRBV25-1 and TRBJ2-5; the D call may be TRBD1 or TRBD2 (5 bases each). This CDR3 comprises 15 residues. Germline CDR1 MGHDK, CDR2 SYGVNS. V gave up 1 base and J gave up 5 bases, with 14 bases separating them. Full variable domain (outside the CDR3, taken from reference TRBV25-1 and TRBJ2-5): EADIYQTPRYLVIGTGKKITLECSQTMGHDKMYWYQQDPGMELHLIHYSYGVNSTEKGDLSSESTVSRIRTEHFPLTLESARPSHTSQYLCASSESGRLDETQYFGPGTRLLVL.

The gene calls are TRBV4-1 and TRBJ2-2, with D perhaps TRBD2 (6 bases). Trimming took off 6 bases at V and 7 bases at J, with 18 bases between the two ends. This CDR3 is built from 15 residues. The V gene's germline CDR1 is MGHRA and CDR2 YSYEKL. CDR3 region: CASRDPGGPGGELFF. The CDR3 DNA reads TGCGCCAGCAGGGACCCCGGGGGACCCGGCGGGGAGCTGTTTTTT.

This clonotype was found many times. The V gene is TRBV19, the J gene TRBJ2-2; 7 bases map to TRBD1. This CDR3 has 14 amino acids. V gave up 5 bases and J gave up 1 base; unmatched junction bases: 1. In germline, CDR1 is LNHDA, CDR2 SQIVND (reference sequence). The DNA of the CDR3 is TGTGCCAGTAGTTGGGACAGGAACACCGGGGAGCTGTTTTTT. Translation: CASSWDRNTGELFF.

The chain combines TRBV6-2 or TRBV6-3 with TRBJ1-6; 7 bases agree with TRBD1. V lost 7 bases, J lost 5 bases, and 5 bases stayed unmatched. Per the germline V gene, CDR1 is MNHEY and CDR2 is SVGEGT. The CDR3 consists of 14 residues. The CDR3 reads CASNPGTDNSPLHF. DNA for the CDR3: TGTGCCAGCAACCCCGGGACAGATAATTCACCCCTCCACTTT.

This rearrangement joins TRBV6-5 to TRBJ1-1; 8 bases match TRBD1. The CDR3 runs to 14 residues. Germline loops: CDR1 MNHEY, CDR2 SVGAGI. Unmatched junction bases numbered 8, after V lost 4 bases and J lost 7 bases. This chain's CDR3 is CASSSLGQGSEAFF. For the CDR3, the DNA is TGTGCCAGCAGTTCCTTAGGACAGGGCAGTGAAGCTTTCTTT.

This clonotype has ten or more counts. The V and J genes are TRBV6-2 or TRBV6-3 and TRBJ2-2, with 8 bases fitting TRBD2. Germline CDR1 MNHEY, CDR2 SVGEGT. Trimming took 6 bases from V and 6 from J; bases not matched to a gene: 6. The CDR3 is made up of 14 amino acids. The CDR3 bases are TGTGCCAGCAGCGGTTCGGGGGGGTCCGGGGAGCTGTTTTTT. It specifies CASSGSGGSGELFF.

This clonotype was recorded at least ten times. The chain links TRBV10-3 to TRBJ1-1; 8 nucleotides align to TRBD1. CDR3 length equals 15 residues. V dropped 8 bases and J dropped 4; count of bases not matched to a gene: 12. Germline V CDR1 and CDR2: ENHRY, SYGVKD. CDR3: CAIRDRSSSITEAFF. The CDR3 DNA follows: TGTGCCATCCGGGACAGGTCCTCTAGCATCACTGAAGCTTTCTTT.

Remarks on this clonotype: The junction departs from the called germline gene at one end, perhaps through a read error. The V and J genes are TRBV24-1 and TRBJ1-1; D is unresolved. Germline values: CDR1 KGHDR, CDR2 SFDVKD. The length of the CDR3 is 13 residues. CDR3 sequence: CATSDLQFDAVSF. CDR3 in DNA: TGTGCCACCAGTGATTTACAATTTGATGCGGTGTCTTTT.

In its sample, this clonotype was seen a few times. The chain is built from TRBV11-2 and TRBJ1-2; D not certain. CDR3 length: 13 residues. With 5 bases removed from V and 4 bases from J, the gap between germline ends came to 11 bases. The germline V gene encodes CDR1 SGHAT and CDR2 FQNNGV. The CDR3 loop reads CASSRHSGYGYTF. CDR3 coding DNA: TGTGCCAGCAGCCGGCACAGTGGCTATGGCTACACCTTC.

The genes are TRBV12-3 or TRBV12-4 and TRBJ2-2; TRBD1 aligns across 7 bases. J gave up 3 bases and V 2 bases, and 3 bases lay outside the gene matches. The CDR3 spans 15 residues. The CDR3 coding sequence is TGTGCCAGCAGTTTAACAGGACAGGACACCGGGGAGCTGTTTTTT. This gives the protein CASSLTGQDTGELFF.

This clonotype has ten or more counts. In DNA form, the CDR3 reads TGTGCCAGCAGTCGGACAGGGGTTGGTAGCAATCAGCCCCAGCATTTT. This encodes CASSRTGVGSNQPQHF. The rearrangement links TRBV6-1 to TRBJ1-5, with 9 bases that match TRBD1. Germline CDR1 reads MNHNS; CDR2 reads SASEGT. V gave up 5 bases and J gave up 0 bases; unmatched junction bases: 5. CDR3 length equals 16 residues.

The gene calls are TRBV6-2 or TRBV6-3 and TRBJ1-4; D unresolved. With 5 bases removed from V and 8 bases from J, the gap between germline ends came to 15 bases. The V gene's germline CDR1 is MNHEY and CDR2 SVGEGT. The CDR3 consists of 14 residues. The CDR3 sequence: CASSLGPTREKLFF. CDR3 nucleotides: TGTGCCAGCAGTCTCGGACCGACTAGGGAAAAACTGTTTTTT.

This clonotype was picked up many times. The chain recombines TRBV11-1 with TRBJ1-1; D ambiguous. Germline V gene lookup returns CDR1 SGHAT and CDR2 FQDESV (reference sequence). Trimming left V 1 base short and J 10 bases short, with 16 bases between. The CDR3 length is 14 residues. The CDR3 region has the DNA TGTGCCAGCAGCTTAGTGGGAGAGCGCACCCCAGCTTTCTTT. This sequence encodes CASSLVGERTPAFF.

The sample holds many counts of this clonotype. This chain links TRBV20-1 with TRBJ2-7; TRBD2 aligns across 9 bases. The length of the CDR3 is 14 residues. The germline gives CDR1 DFQATT, CDR2 SNEGSKA (reference sequence). Germline trimming cut 3 bases from V and 3 bases from J; bases unmatched to any gene: 6. The CDR3 DNA sequence: TGCAGTGCTAGCATGTCGCGGGGGGGCTACGAGCAGTACTTC. Amino acids: CSASMSRGGYEQYF.